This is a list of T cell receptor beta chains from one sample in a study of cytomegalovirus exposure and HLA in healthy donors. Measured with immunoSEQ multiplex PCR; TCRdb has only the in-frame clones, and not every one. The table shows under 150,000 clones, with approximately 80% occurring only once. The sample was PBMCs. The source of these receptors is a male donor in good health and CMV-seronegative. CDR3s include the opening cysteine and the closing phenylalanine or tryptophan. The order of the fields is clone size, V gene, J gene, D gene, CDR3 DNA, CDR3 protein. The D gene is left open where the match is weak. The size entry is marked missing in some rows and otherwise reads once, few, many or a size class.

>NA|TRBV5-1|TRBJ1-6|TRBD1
TGCGCCAGCAGCCCGGGACAGGATTCACCCCTCCACTTT
CASSPGQDSPLHF
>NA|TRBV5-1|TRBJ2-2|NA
TGCGCCAGCAGCACACAGGGATCCGGGGAGCTGTTTTTT
CASSTQGSGELFF
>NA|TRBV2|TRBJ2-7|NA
TGTGCCAGCAGTCGAAGGGGGACCTACGAGCAGTACTTC
CASSRRGTYEQYF
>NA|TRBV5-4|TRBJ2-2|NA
TGTGCCAGCAGCTTGGGAGGGAGAAGTTTCACCGGGGAGCTGTTTTTT
CASSLGGRSFTGELFF
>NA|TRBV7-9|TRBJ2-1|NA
TGTGCCAGCAGCTCCCGGGACACTTACAATGAGCAGTTCTTC
CASSSRDTYNEQFF
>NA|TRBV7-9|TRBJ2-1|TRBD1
TGTGCCAGCAGCCCACGGGACAGGCCTAAGTTCTTC
CASSPRDRPKFF
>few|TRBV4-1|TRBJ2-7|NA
TGCGCCAGCAGCCAAGATAAGGGGCGGTATGAGCAGTACTTC
CASSQDKGRYEQYF
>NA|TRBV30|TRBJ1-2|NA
TGTGCCTGGAGCCCAACGAGTGTACGTGGCTACACCTTC
CAWSPTSVRGYTF
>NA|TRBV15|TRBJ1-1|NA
TGTGCCACCAGCGGGAACAGGGTTGGGAACACTGAAGCTTTCTTT
CATSGNRVGNTEAFF
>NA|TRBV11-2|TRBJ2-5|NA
TGTGCCAGCAGCTTAGATCATAGGGGTATCTGGTCAGGAGAGACCCAGTACTTC
CASSLDHRGIWSGETQYF
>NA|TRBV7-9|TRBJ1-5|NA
TGTGCCAGCAGCTTAACAGCCTATCAGCCCCAGCATTTT
CASSLTAYQPQHF